The next 18 T cell receptor beta chains were all read from a single sample in a study of blood T cell repertoires in COVID-19 (dated by TCRdb to the early 2020s). Libraries were made using the immunoSEQ multiplex PCR assay. TCRdb took this table from immuneACCESS and kept in-frame rearrangements with V and J called. Such tables lack part of the clones; where checked against another copy, unresolved V genes explain under half of the gap, and the rest is unexplained. The sample includes tens of thousands of clones, with around 83% observed a single time. The ten largest clonotypes hold roughly two fifths of the sample. The sequenced material came from peripheral blood. Receptors originate from a man older than 75 with acute or convalescent COVID-19.

The chain couples TRBV6-5 to TRBJ2-1; the D gene is possibly TRBD1 (5 bases). The CDR3 has 13 residues. Germline V gives CDR1 MNHEY, CDR2 SVGAGI. Trimming took off 6 bases at V and 8 bases at J, with 14 bases between the two ends. The CDR3 here is CASSDTGPYEQFF. The CDR3 nucleotides are TGTGCCAGCAGCGATACAGGTCCATATGAGCAGTTCTTC.

This sequence joins TRBV2 and TRBJ1-5, with D perhaps TRBD1 (6 bases). Trimming removed 4 bases at V and 0 bases at J, with 10 bases between. This CDR3 spans 15 amino acids. From germline, CDR1 is SNHLY and CDR2 FYNNEI. The CDR3 DNA reads as TGTGCCAGCAGTGCTGAGGGACATAGCAATCAGCCCCAGCATTTT. Its protein is CASSAEGHSNQPQHF.

The chain carries TRBV30 and TRBJ2-7; D gene unclear. This CDR3 region has 15 residues. V dropped 1 base and J dropped 0 bases, with 13 bases sitting between them. CDR1 and CDR2 from the germline V gene are GTSNPN and SVGIG (reference sequence). The CDR3 nucleotides are TGTGCCTGGAGTGACCCCCAGGCCACCTCCTACGAGCAGTACTTC. Protein product: CAWSDPQATSYEQYF.

DNA of the CDR3: TGTGCCAGCAGTTCGTTGAACACCGGGGAGCTGTTTTTT. This gives the protein CASSSLNTGELFF. The chain links TRBV28 to TRBJ2-2; no clear D. Trimming pared 4 bases from V and 1 base from J, leaving 4 bases between. The CDR3 totals 13 residues. Germline CDR1 MDHEN, CDR2 SYDVKM.

The chain combines TRBV9 with TRBJ2-1, with 12 bases matching TRBD2. CDR1 and CDR2 from the germline V gene are SGDLS and YYNGEE. Unmatched junction bases numbered 17, after V lost 3 bases and J lost 7 bases. The CDR3 contains 19 residues. The CDR3 DNA reads as TGTGCCAGCAGCGAGGGAATTGGGCTAGCGGGAGGGCCCTCGAATGAGCAGTTCTTC. Its protein is CASSEGIGLAGGPSNEQFF.

The rearrangement uses TRBV3-1 (or the pseudogene TRBV3-2) and TRBJ2-3, with 7 bases lining up with TRBD1. Germline values: CDR1 LGHDT, CDR2 YNNKEL (reference sequence). J lost 2 bases, V lost 9 bases, and 8 bases had no gene match. The length of the CDR3 is 14 residues. The CDR3 here is CARPRGLNTDTQYF. The CDR3 DNA reads as TGTGCCAGACCGAGGGGGCTCAACACAGATACGCAGTATTTT.

This rearrangement joins TRBV19 to TRBJ2-1; TRBD1 might be the D (7 bases). The germline V gene encodes CDR1 LNHDA and CDR2 SQIVND (reference sequence). V was cut by 7 bases and J by 3 bases, with 13 bases left in between. The CDR3 consists of 14 residues. The CDR3 region is CASTRQGGYNEQFF. The DNA for the CDR3 is TGTGCCAGTACTAGACAGGGAGGCTACAATGAGCAGTTCTTC.

The table lists this clone with a few counts. The chain couples TRBV7-3 to TRBJ2-1; 8 bases line up with TRBD2. V trimming: 4 bases; J trimming: 9 bases; junction bases outside the gene matches: 11. The CDR3 sequence is 15 residues long. Germline V gene data show CDR1 as SGHTA and CDR2 as FQGTGA. The CDR3 DNA follows: TGTGCCAGCAGCTGGGGGAGAAGCGGGAGAGGTGAGCAGTTCTTC. Translated: CASSWGRSGRGEQFF.

The rearrangement uses TRBV7-6 and TRBJ2-3, with 7 bases that match TRBD1. The trim removed 0 bases at V and 2 bases at J, leaving 2 bases unmatched. The CDR3 is made up of 15 amino acids. Germline assignment: CDR1 SGHVS and CDR2 FNYEAQ. CDR3 loop: CASSLATGYTDTQYF. The DNA of the CDR3 is TGTGCCAGCAGCTTAGCGACAGGGTACACAGATACGCAGTATTTT.

There are a few counts of this clone. This chain links TRBV29-1 with TRBJ1-1; 7 positions match TRBD1. The J segment lost 1 base and the V segment lost 1 base, leaving 6 bases of the junction unmatched. The CDR3 totals 15 residues. Germline loops: CDR1 SQVTM, CDR2 ANQGSEA. Written as DNA, the CDR3 is TGCAGCGTTGAAGGCACACAGGGGTCGAACACTGAAGCTTTCTTT. The encoded protein is CSVEGTQGSNTEAFF.

This clone was observed a few times. J is TRBJ2-1 and V is TRBV14, with 7 bases lining up with TRBD2. This CDR3 is 16 amino acids long. V shed 1 base, J shed 0 bases, and the junction held 3 bases outside the gene matches. Germline-derived CDR1 and CDR2 are SGHDN and FVKESK. CDR3 loop: CASSQVRGNSYNEQFF. The CDR3 nucleotides are TGTGCCAGCAGCCAAGTGCGGGGGAACTCCTACAATGAGCAGTTCTTC.

This chain uses TRBV29-1 with TRBJ1-2; D uncertain. Germline assignment: CDR1 SQVTM and CDR2 ANQGSEA. The CDR3 runs 12 residues. The germline V and J ends were trimmed by 3 bases and 5 bases, with 10 bases remaining between them. The CDR3 DNA reads TGCAGCGTTGAGTTAGGAGGGTATGGCTACACCTTC. It yields the protein CSVELGGYGYTF.

The chain uses TRBV4-3 and TRBJ1-4; D gene unclear. V shed 5 bases and J shed 4 bases, with 23 bases lying between them. The length of the CDR3 is 18 residues. Germline loops: CDR1 LGHNA, CDR2 YSLEER. CDR3 nucleotide sequence: TGCGCCAGCAGCTTCGGAGGTCAGTCGTCAGAGGTTAATGAAAAACTGTTTTTT. This sequence encodes CASSFGGQSSEVNEKLFF.

This chain connects TRBV29-1 to TRBJ1-4, with D tentatively TRBD1 (5 bases). Between the trimmed V and J ends, which lost 6 bases and 3 bases, there was a span of 8 bases. This CDR3 is built from 12 residues. Germline values: CDR1 SQVTM, CDR2 ANQGSEA. The CDR3 DNA sequence: TGCAGCGTAGCCAGGGCTAATGAAAAACTGTTTTTT. This encodes CSVARANEKLFF.

This chain joins TRBV7-3 and TRBJ1-2; 8 nucleotides align to TRBD1. Germline V CDR1 and CDR2: SGHTA, FQGTGA. V gave up 4 bases and J gave up 3 bases; unmatched junction bases: 1. The CDR3 is 13 residues long. CDR3 DNA sequence: TGTGCCAGCAGCTCACAGGGGGACTATGGCTACACCTTC. Translating gives CASSSQGDYGYTF.

The chain recombines TRBV3-1 (or the pseudogene TRBV3-2) with TRBJ1-4; D not certain. The germline V gene has CDR1 LGHDT and CDR2 YNNKEL (reference sequence). V lost 4 bases and J 4 bases, leaving 13 bases between the germline ends. This CDR3 contains 15 residues. The chain's CDR3 is CASSPPGVLNEKLFF. For the CDR3, the DNA is TGTGCCAGCAGCCCTCCCGGGGTACTTAATGAAAAACTGTTTTTT.

This clone was observed a handful of times. The V and J genes are TRBV10-1 and TRBJ2-7, with a weak D call TRBD2 (5 bases). The CDR3 is 15 residues long. Trimming shortened V by 5 bases and J by 0 bases, and 14 bases separated the two germline ends. Germline assignment: CDR1 WNHNN and CDR2 SYGVQD (reference sequence). The CDR3 nucleotides are TGCGCCAGCAGTCCGACCCGGGGTGTCTCCTACGAGCAGTACTTC. This sequence encodes CASSPTRGVSYEQYF.

This clone was detected only a few times. The rearrangement joins TRBV9 to TRBJ2-2; 10 bases map to TRBD1. In germline, CDR1 is SGDLS, CDR2 YYNGEE. The CDR3 sequence is 15 residues long. V lost 3 bases, J lost 8 bases, and 7 bases stayed unmatched. The CDR3 sequence is CASSARDRGRGELFF. CDR3 DNA: TGTGCCAGCAGCGCCCGGGACAGGGGCAGAGGGGAGCTGTTTTTT.